This entry lists 5 T cell receptor beta chains sequenced from one sample in a study of shared clonotypes between healthy human individuals (dated by TCRdb to 2018 to 2021). CD8 naive samples consisted of CD45RO-negative cells that were positively selected for CCR7, yielding a CD45RA+CCR7+ population without TemRA cells. The library came from the immunoSEQ multiplex PCR assay. In TCRdb, the immuneACCESS table is reduced to in-frame sequences with V and J assigned. These tables do not hold every clone; where another copy was compared, an unresolved V gene accounts for under half, and the others remain unexplained. This sample is represented by about 2,200,000 clones; about 93% of them were singletons. The ten largest make up 1.5% to 2% of the sample. The sample taken for sequencing was naive CD8+ T cells from PBMCs. The sample's cell subset or site label, in plain terms: CD45RA+CCR7+. The receptors stem from a man aged 18 to 30 in good health. Some clones in this sample may be carry-over from other donors' samples.

The chain joins TRBV28 to TRBJ2-7; D is unclear. V lost 4 bases, J lost 3 bases, and 16 bases lay in between. Germline lookup yields CDR1 MDHEN and CDR2 SYDVKM. The CDR3 sequence is 15 residues long. The CDR3: CASSSWRQSHYEQYF. The CDR3 nucleotides read TGTGCCAGCAGTTCCTGGCGACAATCCCACTACGAGCAGTACTTC.

This chain joins TRBV29-1 and TRBJ2-5, with a weak D call TRBD1 (5 bases). The J call may be in error: the DNA end matches TRBJ2-7 better. Germline V gene lookup returns CDR1 SQVTM and CDR2 ANQGSEA. There are 13 residues in the CDR3. The CDR3 bases are TGCAGCGTTCTTGGCCAGGGCTCCTACGAGCAGTACTTC. Translating gives CSVLGQGSYEQYF.

This clone was seen just once. The V gene is TRBV5-1, the J gene TRBJ2-7, with 8 bases matching TRBD2. Germline V gene lookup returns CDR1 SGHRS and CDR2 YFSETQ. This CDR3 spans 14 amino acids. The V gene end was trimmed by 4 bases and the J gene end by 4 bases; junction bases not matched to a gene: 7. The CDR3 DNA sequence: TGCGCCAGCAGCGCGAGGCGGGGGGAGTACGAGCAGTACTTC. This encodes CASSARRGEYEQYF. The entire variable domain, with the rest obtained from reference TRBV5-1 and TRBJ2-7, is as follows: KAGVTQTPRYLIKTRGQQVTLSCSPISGHRSVSWYQQTPGQGLQFLFEYFSETQRNKGNFPGRFSGRQFSNSRSEMNVSTLELGDSALYLCASSARRGEYEQYFGPGTRLTVT.

This sequence joins TRBV7-2 and TRBJ2-5; 12 bases are a match to TRBD2. This CDR3 region has 17 residues. Trimming at V came to 5 bases and at J to 1 base, leaving 8 bases not matched to a gene. The germline V gene encodes CDR1 SGHTA and CDR2 FQGNSA. The CDR3 sequence is CASSRRLAGGPQETQYF. CDR3 coding DNA: TGTGCCAGCAGCCGGAGGCTAGCGGGAGGGCCCCAAGAGACCCAGTACTTC.

The chain uses TRBV7-9 and TRBJ2-7; 7 positions match TRBD1. CDR3 length: 15 residues. V was clipped by 5 bases and J by 6 bases; unmatched bases: 13. Germline V gene lookup returns CDR1 SEHNR and CDR2 FQNEAQ (reference sequence). CDR3 protein: CASSSRDSYLGEQYF. The CDR3 DNA sequence: TGTGCCAGCAGCAGCCGGGACAGTTACCTGGGCGAGCAGTACTTC.